The subject of this entry is one TCR beta chain. The germline CDR1 and CDR2 sequences are MDHEN and SYDVKM. V shed 5 bases and J shed 2 bases, with 12 bases lying between them. This CDR3 region has 14 residues. Data came from immunoSEQ multiplex PCR; TCRdb stores just in-frame clones and leaves some out. The sample lists about 340,000 clones, roughly 90% occurring once. The sample is drawn from a study of blood T cell repertoires in COVID-19. The clonotype originates from a woman between 70 and 85 years old with COVID-19, enrolled during active disease. Sequencing was done on a sample of peripheral blood. The rearrangement links TRBV28 to TRBJ1-1, with D perhaps matching TRBD1 (5 bases). CDR3 DNA sequence: TGTGCCAGCAGTGCCCCTACAGGAAACACTGAAGCTTTCTTT. Translating gives CASSAPTGNTEAFF.